One and the same sample provided the 11 T cell receptor beta chains below, sequenced in a study of read filtering for tumor transcriptome and immune sequencing. From 350 to 500 ng of RNA, a library with molecular barcoded alpha/delta and beta/gamma adaptors was made. TCRdb recomputed calls from the reads with MiXCR, one row per CDR3 protein. Seen here are fewer than 30,000 distinct CDR3 sequences, approximately 15% observed once, and the top ten hold around two fifths. Sequencing was done on a sample of a population of CD138-negative cells sorted from bone marrow. The receptors were sampled from a donor over 35 with multiple myeloma.

Remarks on this clonotype: The junction shows a germline mismatch at one end, possibly a read error. This chain uses TRBV11-3 with TRBJ2-2, with TRBD2 matching over 8 bases. Germline V gene data show CDR1 as SGHNT and CDR2 as YENEEA. CDR3 length equals 14 residues. This CDR3 reads CASTGGRNTGGLFF. The CDR3, as DNA: TGTGCCAGCACTGGCGGGAGGAACACCGGGGGGCTGTTTTTT.

The chain recombines TRBV7-9 with TRBJ2-2, with 7 bases identical to TRBD2. The CDR3 consists of 15 residues. V lost 4 bases and J lost 7; bases outside the gene matches: 9. CDR1 and CDR2 (germline): SEHNR, FQNEAQ (reference sequence). CDR3 nucleotides: TGTGCCAGCAGCTCTTGGGCCAGCGGGAACGGGGAGCTGTTTTTT. Protein sequence: CASSSWASGNGELFF.

This clonotype has a count of ten or more. CDR3 nucleotide sequence: TGTGCCAGCAGCCCACCGACAGGGGCCATGAACACTGAAGCTTTCTTT. It translates to CASSPPTGAMNTEAFF. The V and J genes are TRBV7-2 and TRBJ1-1; 8 positions match TRBD1. Germline V gene sequence: CDR1 SGHTA, CDR2 FQGNSA. The CDR3 sequence is 16 residues long. Losses at the gene ends were 5 bases for V and 0 bases for J; bases not matched to a gene: 8.

This clonotype was counted at least ten times. The V and J genes are TRBV9 and TRBJ2-1, with TRBD2 matching 12 bases. The V segment lost 1 base and the J segment 7 bases; nucleotides outside the gene matches: 12. This CDR3 has 18 amino acids. From germline, CDR1 is SGDLS and CDR2 YYNGEE. The CDR3 DNA follows: TGTGCCAGCAGCGTACCCAAAACACTAGCGGGAGGAGAAAATGAGCAGTTCTTC. It yields the protein CASSVPKTLAGGENEQFF.

As regards this clonotype: This probably arose from a read error, given a far larger clone one base away. Written as DNA, the CDR3 is TGTGCCAGCGGCGCAACCGGGACCGGTAATGAGCAGTTCTTC. Translating it yields CASGATGTGNEQFF. This chain links TRBV11-3 with TRBJ2-1; D is perhaps TRBD1 or TRBD2 (5 bases each). CDR3 length: 14 amino acids. The germline CDR1 and CDR2 sequences are SGHNT and YENEEA. Trimming shortened V by 8 bases and J by 7 bases, and 18 bases separated the two germline ends.

This clonotype was counted ten times or more. This chain links TRBV2 with TRBJ2-5; 9 bases match TRBD2. J was trimmed by 3 bases and V by 7 bases; bases with no gene match: 6. The CDR3 covers 14 residues. Germline loops: CDR1 SNHLY, CDR2 FYNNEI. The DNA of the CDR3 is TGTGCCAGCACCGTGACTAGCGGTAAAGAGACCCAGTACTTC. This sequence encodes CASTVTSGKETQYF.

Many counts were recorded for this clonotype. The chain is built from TRBV28 and TRBJ2-3; no clear D. The CDR3 extends over 13 amino acids. Trimming removed 3 bases at V and 2 bases at J, with 6 bases between. Germline V gene lookup returns CDR1 MDHEN and CDR2 SYDVKM. The CDR3 region is CASSFRDTDTQYF. CDR3 in DNA: TGTGCCAGCAGTTTTAGGGACACAGATACGCAGTATTTT.

This clonotype has a count of ten or more. The V and J genes are TRBV5-1 and TRBJ1-4; the D gene is possibly TRBD1 (5 bases). The length of the CDR3 is 16 residues. Trimming removed 4 bases at V and 3 bases at J, with 16 bases between. Per the germline V gene, CDR1 is SGHRS and CDR2 is YFSETQ. The CDR3 nucleotides are TGCGCCAGCAGCCAGGGTCGGGGGGGTGCTAATGAAAAACTGTTTTTT. Translation: CASSQGRGGANEKLFF. The whole variable domain, filled in from reference TRBV5-1 and TRBJ1-4, reads KAGVTQTPRYLIKTRGQQVTLSCSPISGHRSVSWYQQTPGQGLQFLFEYFSETQRNKGNFPGRFSGRQFSNSRSEMNVSTLELGDSALYLCASSQGRGGANEKLFFGSGTQLSVL.

This clonotype was detected many times. This chain links TRBV7-9 with TRBJ2-7, with D perhaps matching TRBD1 (6 bases). This CDR3 is built from 14 residues. Per germline, CDR1 SEHNR and CDR2 FQNEAQ (reference sequence). Between the trimmed V and J ends, which lost 3 bases and 6 bases, there was a span of 15 bases. This chain's CDR3 is CASSFQGSIREQYF. In nucleotides, the CDR3 is TGTGCCAGCAGCTTCCAGGGGTCGATCCGCGAGCAGTACTTC.

The chain recombines TRBV5-4 with TRBJ2-1; the D gene is possibly TRBD2 (6 bases). Between the trimmed V and J ends, which lost 0 bases and 7 bases, there was a span of 14 bases. Germline CDR1 is SGHNT and CDR2 is YYREEE (reference sequence). The CDR3 spans 15 residues. Here the CDR3 reads CASSLAGGPQNEQFF. Here the CDR3 DNA reads TGTGCCAGCAGCTTGGCTGGAGGGCCTCAAAATGAGCAGTTCTTC. Filled out from reference TRBV5-4 and TRBJ2-1, the complete variable domain reads ETGVTQSPTHLIKTRGQQVTLRCSSQSGHNTVSWYQQALGQGPQFIFQYYREEENGRGNFPPRFSGLQFPNYSSELNVNALELDDSALYLCASSLAGGPQNEQFFGPGTRLTVL.

This clonotype was seen a few times. CDR3 protein: CASSTGQQETQYF. CDR3 coding DNA: TGTGCCAGCTCAACCGGACAGCAAGAGACCCAGTACTTC. The chain recombines TRBV18 with TRBJ2-5; TRBD1 might be the D (6 bases). Deletions cut 5 bases from V and 2 bases from J, with 9 bases between. The CDR3 is made up of 13 amino acids. The germline gives CDR1 KGHSH, CDR2 LQKENI.